This T cell receptor (beta chain) was identified during a study of early T cells in non-severe SARS-CoV-2 infection. Study-wide context: Investigators sequenced bulk RNA drawn from unsorted whole blood, and chains remained unpaired.

This clonotype was recorded at least ten times. The CDR3 runs to 12 residues. In germline, CDR1 is MNHEY, CDR2 SVGEGT. The V end lost 5 bases, the J end lost 8 bases, and 10 bases lay between the germline ends. Researchers attached unique molecular identifiers to individual cDNA molecules. TCRdb passed the 5' RACE reads through MiXCR, listing each CDR3 protein once. Of 74,000 or so distinct CDR3 sequences listed, roughly 11% are singletons. The chain is built from TRBV6-2 or TRBV6-3 and TRBJ2-4; no clear D. The sequencing input was whole blood. The source of this sequence is an adult who was a healthcare worker with PCR-confirmed SARS-CoV-2 infection or an uninfected control (not recorded which). In DNA form, the CDR3 reads TGTGCCAGCAGTCCCACCGCAGACATTCAGTACTTC. Residues: CASSPTADIQYF.